What follows are 25 T cell receptor beta chains derived from one specimen sequenced in a study of CD8+ T cells in alopecia areata. Extraction and reverse transcription of RNA yielded cDNA as the sequencing template. The table came from immunoSEQ multiplex PCR; TCRdb's copy has only in-frame clones and leaves some out. The sample lists hundreds of thousands of clones, roughly 60% seen once, with under 2% in the top ten. As to treatment: oral pan-JAK inhibitor, 5-10 mg twice daily. The sequenced sample was CD4+ T cells sorted from blood, obtained at week 24, from a patient treated with tofacitinib. Source of these receptors: a human donor with alopecia areata.

The gene calls are TRBV5-1 and TRBJ2-7; D ambiguous. This CDR3 comprises 11 residues. Between the trimmed V and J ends, which lost 0 bases and 6 bases, there was a span of 4 bases. Germline V CDR1 and CDR2: SGHRS, YFSETQ. CDR3 residues: CASSLEGEQYF. The CDR3 nucleotides read TGCGCCAGCAGCTTGGAGGGCGAGCAGTACTTC. Combining the CDR3 with reference TRBV5-1 and TRBJ2-7 gives the whole variable domain KAGVTQTPRYLIKTRGQQVTLSCSPISGHRSVSWYQQTPGQGLQFLFEYFSETQRNKGNFPGRFSGRQFSNSRSEMNVSTLELGDSALYLCASSLEGEQYFGPGTRLTVT.

This rearrangement joins TRBV7-2 to TRBJ2-5, with 7 bases identical to TRBD2. The CDR3 sequence is 13 residues long. The J segment lost 5 bases and the V segment lost 7 bases, leaving 7 bases of the junction unmatched. The V gene's germline CDR1 is SGHTA and CDR2 FQGNSA. This chain's CDR3 is CASTTTSTETQYF. The CDR3 DNA sequence: TGTGCCAGCACCACGACTAGCACGGAGACCCAGTACTTC.

This clone was counted a few times. This chain connects TRBV30 to TRBJ2-3, with a tentative D call TRBD2 (5 bases). This CDR3 has 12 residues. Germline V gene sequence: CDR1 GTSNPN, CDR2 SVGIG (reference sequence). V was shortened by 0 bases and J by 10 bases, with 11 bases between the two germline ends. CDR3 DNA sequence: TGTGCCTGGAGTGTACGGGGAGACGCGCAGTATTTT. This gives the protein CAWSVRGDAQYF.

V usage is TRBV30 and J usage is TRBJ2-5, with D tentatively TRBD1 (6 bases). CDR3 length: 12 residues. CDR1 GTSNPN and CDR2 SVGIG come from the germline V gene (reference sequence). V was clipped by 4 bases and J by 4 bases, with 10 bases between them. In nucleotides, the CDR3 is TGTGCCTGGAAACAGGGTGCAGAGACCCAGTACTTC. Protein product: CAWKQGAETQYF.

J is TRBJ2-3 and V is TRBV29-1, with a tentative D call TRBD2 (5 bases). V was shortened by 4 bases and J by 9 bases, with 14 bases between the two germline ends. The length of the CDR3 is 12 residues. Germline assignment: CDR1 SQVTM and CDR2 ANQGSEA. The CDR3 is CSVVPPLGTQYF. DNA of the CDR3: TGCAGCGTTGTCCCCCCACTAGGAACGCAGTATTTT.

The rearrangement uses TRBV30 and TRBJ1-5; tentatively, D is TRBD1 (6 bases). The V end lost 4 bases, the J end lost 7 bases, and 17 bases lay between the germline ends. Germline CDR1 GTSNPN, CDR2 SVGIG (reference sequence). This CDR3 spans 14 amino acids. CDR3 amino acids: CAWKGSGAAQPQHF. The CDR3 nucleotides are TGTGCCTGGAAGGGGTCAGGGGCCGCCCAGCCCCAGCATTTT.

V usage is TRBV29-1 and J usage is TRBJ2-7; TRBD1 agrees at 8 bases. The V gene end was trimmed by 6 bases and the J gene end by 2 bases; junction bases not matched to a gene: 9. The length of the CDR3 is 14 residues. The germline gives CDR1 SQVTM, CDR2 ANQGSEA. As DNA, the CDR3 is TGCAGCGTGACTGACAGGGGCCCTACCTACGAGCAGTACTTC. It is translated as CSVTDRGPTYEQYF.

This clone was seen only a few times. This chain links TRBV15 with TRBJ2-1; 10 positions agree with TRBD2. Germline V CDR1 and CDR2: LNHNV, YYDKDF (reference sequence). This CDR3 has 14 amino acids. With 5 bases clipped from V and 7 bases from J, the junction kept 5 bases outside the gene matches. CDR3 residues: CATSRGLAANEQFF. The DNA of the CDR3 is TGTGCCACCAGCCGTGGACTAGCGGCTAATGAGCAGTTCTTC.

The chain links TRBV9 to TRBJ1-6; D possibly corresponds to TRBD1 (6 bases). The V gene's germline CDR1 is SGDLS and CDR2 YYNGEE. CDR3 length equals 15 residues. V lost 3 bases and J 6 bases, leaving 13 bases between the germline ends. This chain's CDR3 is CASSERGASNSPLHF. Here the CDR3 DNA reads TGTGCCAGCAGCGAAAGGGGGGCAAGTAATTCACCCCTCCACTTT.

This clone was found many times. The genes are TRBV7-2 and TRBJ1-1; 7 nucleotides align to TRBD1. Germline trimming cut 4 bases from V and 1 base from J; bases unmatched to any gene: 6. CDR1 is SGHTA and CDR2 is FQGNSA in the germline V gene. The length of the CDR3 is 15 residues. The CDR3 sequence: CASSYTQGWNTEAFF. The CDR3 DNA reads as TGTGCCAGCAGCTACACACAGGGGTGGAACACTGAAGCTTTCTTT.

V is TRBV2 and J is TRBJ2-7; D is perhaps TRBD2 (5 bases). V was trimmed by 4 bases and J by 5 bases, leaving 12 bases between them. Germline V gene data show CDR1 as SNHLY and CDR2 as FYNNEI. The CDR3 has 13 amino acids. Here the CDR3 reads CASSALRADEQYF. The CDR3 DNA sequence: TGTGCCAGCAGTGCCCTGAGGGCGGACGAGCAGTACTTC.

This clone was seen a single time. DNA of the CDR3: TGTGCCAGCCCGCGGACTCGAGGCACCGGGGAGCTGTTTTTT. Translating gives CASPRTRGTGELFF. This chain links TRBV7-9 with TRBJ2-2; tentative D call: TRBD2 (5 bases). Germline V gene lookup returns CDR1 SEHNR and CDR2 FQNEAQ (reference sequence). V gave up 8 bases and J gave up 4 bases, with 14 bases separating them. This CDR3 contains 14 residues.

The J gene is TRBJ2-7, the V gene TRBV29-1; weak D call: TRBD2 (6 bases). Trimming removed 4 bases at V and 2 bases at J, with 18 bases between. The CDR3 contains 15 residues. The germline gives CDR1 SQVTM, CDR2 ANQGSEA. This CDR3 is CSVVPDYGSAYEQYF. CDR3 DNA sequence: TGCAGCGTTGTCCCGGACTATGGTAGCGCCTACGAGCAGTACTTC.

The V and J genes are TRBV5-1 and TRBJ2-7; D is possibly TRBD2 (6 bases). There are 15 residues in the CDR3. The ends were cut back, 4 bases at V and 2 bases at J, with 16 bases in the middle. Germline V lookup: CDR1 SGHRS, CDR2 YFSETQ. CDR3 coding DNA: TGCGCCAGCAGCCCGGGGGAGGCTACCGCCTACGAGCAGTACTTC. Amino acids: CASSPGEATAYEQYF.

This clone was seen only a few times. The gene calls are TRBV4-3 and TRBJ2-5; D remains unclear. The CDR3 spans 13 residues. The V end was cut by 0 bases, the J end by 3 bases, with 5 bases between. Germline V gives CDR1 LGHNA, CDR2 YSLEER. The CDR3 spells CASSQDREETQYF. The CDR3 nucleotides read TGCGCCAGCAGCCAAGACCGCGAAGAGACCCAGTACTTC.

Only a few counts were recorded for this clone. The chain employs TRBV10-3 and TRBJ2-1, with TRBD2 matching over 8 bases. Trimming cost V 3 bases and J 15 bases; bases outside gene matches: 16. Germline-derived CDR1 and CDR2 are ENHRY and SYGVKD. The CDR3 is made up of 15 amino acids. CDR3 nucleotide sequence: TGTGCCATCAGTGATAATATAGGGGGACTAGAGGCCCCGTTCTTC. It yields the protein CAISDNIGGLEAPFF.

The gene calls are TRBV6-5 and TRBJ2-5, with D possibly TRBD1 on 5 matching bases. This CDR3 has 13 residues. Per germline, CDR1 MNHEY and CDR2 SVGAGI. Trimming removed 2 bases from V and 7 bases from J, with 11 bases in between. The CDR3 nucleotides read TGTGCCAGCAGTTACACAGGCCCGGGGACCCAGTACTTC. Amino acid sequence: CASSYTGPGTQYF.

V usage is TRBV30 and J usage is TRBJ1-2; D is uncertain. V was trimmed by 4 bases and J by 3 bases, leaving 18 bases between them. The CDR3 is made up of 15 amino acids. From germline, CDR1 is GTSNPN and CDR2 SVGIG (reference sequence). The CDR3 DNA reads as TGTGCCTGGACCCGGCTGGCGATAGGAGACTATGGCTACACCTTC. Its translation is CAWTRLAIGDYGYTF.

The genes are TRBV28 and TRBJ2-7, with D tentatively TRBD1 or TRBD2 (5 bases each). Germline V gene lookup returns CDR1 MDHEN and CDR2 SYDVKM. This CDR3 is 18 amino acids long. Trimming stripped 5 bases from V and 0 bases from J, with 23 bases between. The CDR3 is CASSPLPPGTISSYEQYF. The CDR3 coding sequence is TGTGCCAGCAGTCCACTTCCCCCCGGGACGATCAGCTCCTACGAGCAGTACTTC.

The J gene is TRBJ1-5, the V gene TRBV6-6; D possibly corresponds to TRBD1 (5 bases). Germline V lookup: CDR1 MNHNY, CDR2 SVGAGI (reference sequence). V was cut by 7 bases and J by 2 bases, with 18 bases left in between. CDR3 length equals 16 residues. Here the CDR3 DNA reads TGTGCCAGCACCGACGGGGCAATCATTGGCAATCAGCCCCAGCATTTT. This encodes CASTDGAIIGNQPQHF.

This clone showed up just a few times. J is TRBJ1-1 and V is TRBV2; D is unresolved. Germline V CDR1 and CDR2: SNHLY, FYNNEI. The V and J ends lost 6 bases and 0 bases respectively, with 5 bases between them. The CDR3 is made up of 12 amino acids. CDR3: CASRFMNTEAFF. CDR3 nucleotide sequence: TGTGCCAGCAGGTTTATGAACACTGAAGCTTTCTTT.

The rearrangement uses TRBV10-3 and TRBJ1-1, with 7 bases matching TRBD1. In germline, CDR1 is ENHRY, CDR2 SYGVKD. J gave up 4 bases and V 8 bases, and 7 bases lay outside the gene matches. The CDR3 totals 13 residues. CDR3 nucleotide sequence: TGTGCCATCTTGGGGACAGTGGGCACTGAAGCTTTCTTT. Translating it yields CAILGTVGTEAFF.

CDR3 sequence reads: CASSRGGTGGYEQFF. The CDR3 region has the DNA TGTGCCAGTAGTCGGGGAGGAACCGGAGGGTATGAGCAGTTCTTC. This chain connects TRBV19 to TRBJ2-1; D may be TRBD2 (6 bases). The length of the CDR3 is 15 residues. Trimming pared 5 bases from V and 8 bases from J, leaving 19 bases between. Germline CDR1 LNHDA, CDR2 SQIVND (reference sequence).

The V gene is TRBV27, the J gene TRBJ1-6; tentatively, D is TRBD1 (5 bases). The germline CDR1 and CDR2 sequences are MNHEY and SMNVEV (reference sequence). CDR3 size: 16 residues. V was clipped by 0 bases and J by 9 bases, with 15 bases between them. The CDR3 loop reads CASSLSGGAVGSPLHF. Written as DNA, the CDR3 is TGTGCCAGCAGTTTATCTGGAGGGGCGGTAGGTTCACCCCTCCACTTT.

V is TRBV9 and J is TRBJ1-2; D gene unclear. Trimming cost V 5 bases and J 8 bases, with 16 bases left between them. The V gene's germline CDR1 is SGDLS and CDR2 YYNGEE. This CDR3 has 13 amino acids. CDR3 nucleotides: TGTGCCAGCAGTCCGCGGGCCCTGTGGGGCTACACCTTC. This encodes CASSPRALWGYTF.